The 22 T cell receptor beta chains presented below share a single source sample, sequenced in a study of blood T cell repertoires in COVID-19. Assay used: immunoSEQ multiplex PCR; TCRdb lists only in-frame clones, some missing. Here the sample spans about 140,000 clones, roughly 88% being singletons. The sequenced material came from peripheral blood. The receptors were gathered from a woman aged 60-70 years with acute or convalescent COVID-19.

V is TRBV27 and J is TRBJ2-1; the match to TRBD1 covers 8 bases. The CDR3 has 13 residues. The V segment lost 6 bases and the J segment 3 bases; nucleotides outside the gene matches: 1. Per germline, CDR1 MNHEY and CDR2 SMNVEV (reference sequence). DNA of the CDR3: TGTGCCAGCAGGGACAGGGTCTACAATGAGCAGTTCTTC. As protein: CASRDRVYNEQFF.

The rearrangement links TRBV6-5 to TRBJ1-2, with 8 bases that match TRBD1. The ends lost 8 bases at V and 0 bases at J; junction bases unmatched: 8. The CDR3 consists of 15 residues. Germline V gives CDR1 MNHEY, CDR2 SVGAGI. The CDR3: CASGRQGTANYGYTF. The CDR3 coding sequence is TGTGCCAGCGGTCGACAGGGGACCGCTAACTATGGCTACACCTTC.

The genes are TRBV19 and TRBJ2-7, with 9 bases matching TRBD1. The CDR3 is made up of 14 amino acids. V shed 8 bases, J shed 2 bases, and the junction held 7 bases outside the gene matches. Germline CDR1 is LNHDA and CDR2 is SQIVND (reference sequence). CDR3 DNA sequence: TGTGCCAGTCATGCGGGACAGGGACCCTACGAGCAGTACTTC. Its protein product is CASHAGQGPYEQYF.

The V and J genes are TRBV19 and TRBJ2-1; the match to TRBD2 covers 9 bases. The length of the CDR3 is 15 residues. V was pared by 5 bases and J by 2 bases, with 4 bases of the junction left unmatched. Germline V gene sequence: CDR1 LNHDA, CDR2 SQIVND (reference sequence). This CDR3 reads CASSLASGAYNEQFF. CDR3 nucleotides: TGTGCCAGTAGTTTGGCTAGCGGGGCCTACAATGAGCAGTTCTTC.

This chain uses TRBV6-6 with TRBJ2-5, with D perhaps matching TRBD2 (7 bases). CDR1 and CDR2 (germline): MNHNY, SVGAGI (reference sequence). The CDR3 extends over 15 amino acids. V was trimmed by 4 bases and J by 2 bases, leaving 14 bases between them. Here the CDR3 DNA reads TGTGCCAGCAGTTTGGGGGCGGGGGTACAAGAGACCCAGTACTTC. Translation gives CASSLGAGVQETQYF.

The V gene is TRBV7-2, the J gene TRBJ1-2; D ambiguous. Germline V CDR1 and CDR2: SGHTA, FQGNSA. The CDR3 spans 13 residues. With 5 bases removed from V and 4 bases from J, the gap between germline ends came to 11 bases. CDR3 residues: CASSDNTVYGYTF. DNA for the CDR3: TGTGCCAGCAGCGACAACACAGTCTATGGCTACACCTTC. The entire variable domain, with the rest obtained from reference TRBV7-2 and TRBJ1-2, is as follows: GAGVSQSPSNKVTEKGKDVELRCDPISGHTALYWYRQSLGQGLEFLIYFQGNSAPDKSGLPSDRFSAERTGGSVSTLTIQRTQQEDSAVYLCASSDNTVYGYTFGSGTRLTVV.

The chain combines TRBV7-8 with TRBJ2-3; the D gene is possibly TRBD2 (5 bases). Deletions cut 2 bases from V and 3 bases from J, with 12 bases between. Germline loops: CDR1 SGHVS, CDR2 FQNEAQ. The length of the CDR3 is 15 residues. The CDR3 DNA follows: TGTGCCAGCAGCTTACAACTTCGGGGTACAGATACGCAGTATTTT. Its protein product is CASSLQLRGTDTQYF.

The J gene is TRBJ1-2, the V gene TRBV7-2; 8 bases fit TRBD1. The V gene end was trimmed by 5 bases and the J gene end by 7 bases; junction bases not matched to a gene: 12. This CDR3 spans 15 amino acids. The germline gives CDR1 SGHTA, CDR2 FQGNSA. The CDR3 DNA sequence: TGTGCCAGCAGCCCCAGACAGGGGTCGATCTCTGGCTACACCTTC. Translated, it gives CASSPRQGSISGYTF.

This clone appeared a single time. This chain links TRBV3-1 (or the pseudogene TRBV3-2) with TRBJ2-1; 10 bases are a match to TRBD1. V shed 6 bases, J shed 6 bases, and the junction held 2 bases outside the gene matches. The CDR3 loop spans 13 amino acids. Germline-derived CDR1 and CDR2 are LGHDT and YNNKEL (reference sequence). DNA of the CDR3: TGTGCCAGCAGGACAGGGGGCCTCAATGAGCAGTTCTTC. It codes for CASRTGGLNEQFF.

The V call is TRBV15, the J call TRBJ1-1; D unresolved. This CDR3 is 12 amino acids long. The germline gives CDR1 LNHNV, CDR2 YYDKDF (reference sequence). The germline V and J ends were trimmed by 5 bases and 1 base, with 5 bases remaining between them. The CDR3, as DNA: TGTGCCACCAGCCCGAGGAACACTGAAGCTTTCTTT. It translates to CATSPRNTEAFF.

This chain links TRBV7-2 with TRBJ1-4; a weak D match, TRBD1 (6 bases). This CDR3 spans 17 amino acids. Germline values: CDR1 SGHTA, CDR2 FQGNSA. V shed 5 bases and J shed 4 bases, with 20 bases lying between them. Here the CDR3 reads CASSLGVRGSLNEKLFF. In DNA, the CDR3 is TGTGCCAGCAGCCTAGGGGTTAGGGGGTCTCTTAATGAAAAACTGTTTTTT.

This rearrangement joins TRBV29-1 to TRBJ2-1; 10 bases fit TRBD1. The CDR3 spans 13 residues. From germline, CDR1 is SQVTM and CDR2 ANQGSEA. Trimming at V came to 8 bases and at J to 5 bases, leaving 6 bases not matched to a gene. The CDR3 protein is CSTDRGRNNEQFF. The CDR3, as DNA: TGCAGCACCGACAGGGGGCGCAACAATGAGCAGTTCTTC.

The chain joins TRBV29-1 to TRBJ1-2; 9 positions agree with TRBD1. The CDR3 consists of 14 residues. Per the germline V gene, CDR1 is SQVTM and CDR2 is ANQGSEA. The V segment lost 7 bases and the J segment 6 bases; nucleotides outside the gene matches: 12. The CDR3 reads CSATSQTGGDGYTF. The DNA for the CDR3 is TGCAGCGCTACCTCTCAGACAGGGGGGGATGGCTACACCTTC.

This clone was picked up one time. This CDR3 reads CAISEYGPSYEQYF. CDR3 coding DNA: TGTGCCATCAGTGAGTATGGGCCCTCCTACGAGCAGTACTTC. The V call is TRBV10-3, the J call TRBJ2-7; D is unclear. V was shortened by 1 base and J by 0 bases, with 7 bases between the two germline ends. CDR3 length: 14 residues. From germline, CDR1 is ENHRY and CDR2 SYGVKD.

This clone was detected once. J is TRBJ1-5 and V is TRBV30; D uncertain. The ends were cut back, 5 bases at V and 1 base at J, with 6 bases in the middle. CDR3 size: 12 residues. Per the germline V gene, CDR1 is GTSNPN and CDR2 is SVGIG (reference sequence). The CDR3 DNA reads TGTGCCTGGGGGTTAAGCAATCAGCCCCAGCATTTT. This translates into CAWGLSNQPQHF.

This clone was observed a single time. The genes are TRBV7-2 and TRBJ1-5; 8 bases align to TRBD1. V was clipped by 3 bases and J by 4 bases; unmatched bases: 5. CDR3 size: 15 residues. Germline values: CDR1 SGHTA, CDR2 FQGNSA. The CDR3 region has the DNA TGTGCCAGCAGCTTGGGACAGGCTAGGAATCAGCCCCAGCATTTT. Its protein is CASSLGQARNQPQHF.

The CDR3 is CASSKVWQGSTGELFF. The CDR3 DNA sequence: TGTGCCAGTAGTAAGGTATGGCAGGGGAGCACCGGGGAGCTGTTTTTT. The chain joins TRBV19 to TRBJ2-2; perhaps TRBD1 as D (6 bases). The germline V and J ends were trimmed by 4 bases and 4 bases, with 16 bases remaining between them. CDR3 length: 16 amino acids. Per germline, CDR1 LNHDA and CDR2 SQIVND (reference sequence).

The rearrangement joins TRBV19 to TRBJ2-3, with 8 bases aligning to TRBD1. V lost 5 bases and J lost 4; bases outside the gene matches: 2. The CDR3 runs to 13 residues. Germline lookup yields CDR1 LNHDA and CDR2 SQIVND (reference sequence). CDR3 bases: TGTGCCAGTAGTTCGACAGGGGCAGATACGCAGTATTTT. Amino acid sequence: CASSSTGADTQYF.

V and J are TRBV19 and TRBJ1-3, with unresolved D. Trimming pared 1 base from V and 4 bases from J, leaving 8 bases between. The CDR3 totals 14 residues. Germline CDR1 LNHDA, CDR2 SQIVND (reference sequence). The CDR3 sequence is CASSIALVGNTIYF. For the CDR3, the DNA is TGTGCCAGTAGTATAGCCCTCGTCGGAAACACCATATATTTT.

V usage is TRBV27 and J usage is TRBJ2-7; D uncertain. This CDR3 comprises 13 residues. Germline CDR1 and CDR2: MNHEY and SMNVEV (reference sequence). The V end was cut by 3 bases, the J end by 7 bases, with 13 bases between. The CDR3 nucleotides read TGTGCCAGCAGTTTTGGGCCATCATATGAGCAGTACTTC. Translating gives CASSFGPSYEQYF.

The sample holds one count of this clone. The chain combines TRBV4-1 with TRBJ1-2; no clear D gene. The CDR3 consists of 13 residues. Germline assignment: CDR1 MGHRA and CDR2 YSYEKL. V dropped 3 bases and J dropped 3 bases, with 8 bases sitting between them. The CDR3 nucleotides are TGCGCCAGCAGCCATAACGGGGACTATGGCTACACCTTC. Its translation is CASSHNGDYGYTF.

This rearrangement joins TRBV18 to TRBJ2-1; D is possibly TRBD2 (5 bases). The CDR3 loop spans 16 amino acids. V was cut by 0 bases and J by 8 bases, with 17 bases left in between. Germline V gene lookup returns CDR1 KGHSH and CDR2 LQKENI. In DNA, the CDR3 is TGTGCCAGCTCACCACCGCGGGCGCAACGGATCGATGAGCAGTTCTTC. Its protein is CASSPPRAQRIDEQFF.